The present TCR beta chain was sequenced within a study of cytomegalovirus exposure and HLA in healthy donors. PCR amplification relied on 60 Vbeta primers (plus 13 Jbeta primers). TCRdb keeps only in-frame clones here, not all; method: immunoSEQ multiplex PCR. Seen here are 140,000 to 150,000 clones, approximately 80% observed once, and the top ten hold 3.9%. Donors in the study were healthy people who gave bone marrow. The CDR3 extends over 15 amino acids. Germline CDR1 and CDR2: MNHEY and SVGAGI. The V segment lost 0 bases and the J segment 5 bases; nucleotides outside the gene matches: 7. This chain uses TRBV6-5 with TRBJ2-7, with TRBD1 matching 7 bases. This TCR was recovered from a male donor in good health and CMV-seronegative. The sample taken for sequencing was PBMCs. The CDR3 region has the DNA TGTGCCAGCAGTTACTCCGGGACAGCCGGCGACGAGCAGTACTTC. Amino acid sequence: CASSYSGTAGDEQYF.